This T cell receptor (beta chain) was obtained from a study of Ad26.COV2.S vaccination and SARS-CoV-2 variants. Treatment denoted: around 19 received Ad26.COV2.S at low or high dose, single or two shots; roughly five received placebo; per-sample allocation not given. It was on day 63 after the first vaccine or placebo injection that samples were taken. Assay used: immunoSEQ multiplex PCR; TCRdb lists only in-frame clones, some missing. The sample includes about 680,000 clones, 89% of them seen just once. The germline gives CDR1 SGHKS, CDR2 YYEKEE (reference sequence). Trimming stripped 4 bases from V and 0 bases from J, with 13 bases between. The CDR3 is made up of 16 amino acids.

The clonotype was recovered from a person between 18 and 65 years old who received the Ad26.COV2.S COVID-19 vaccine or a placebo. The source was peripheral blood, collected in a trial of Ad26.COV2.S vaccine versus placebo. The gene calls are TRBV5-5 and TRBJ1-4; D uncertain. CDR3 amino acids: CASSPRGYATNEKLFF. The CDR3 DNA reads as TGTGCCAGCAGCCCCCGAGGCTACGCAACTAATGAAAAACTGTTTTTT.